The subject of this entry is one TCR beta chain. From germline, CDR1 is SGHNT and CDR2 YYREEE (reference sequence). CDR3 length: 15 amino acids. Trimming shortened V by 2 bases and J by 6 bases, and 17 bases separated the two germline ends. This entry is derived from a study of technical replicates of blood from a few donors. Profiling relied on immunoSEQ multiplex PCR, and the TCRdb table lists in-frame clones only, not all of them. In the table there are 60,000 to 80,000 clones, approximately 93% of which are singletons. The receptor comes from a human donor in good health. Some clones in this sample may be carry-over from other donors' samples. The sequencing input was PBMCs. The rearrangement links TRBV5-4 to TRBJ1-2; D is perhaps TRBD1 (5 bases). For the CDR3, the DNA is TGTGCCAGCAGCTTAATGGTGGGAGGGGTCCATGGCTACACCTTC. The encoded protein is CASSLMVGGVHGYTF. Using reference TRBV5-4 and TRBJ1-2 for the parts outside the CDR3, the full variable domain is ETGVTQSPTHLIKTRGQQVTLRCSSQSGHNTVSWYQQALGQGPQFIFQYYREEENGRGNFPPRFSGLQFPNYSSELNVNALELDDSALYLCASSLMVGGVHGYTFGSGTRLTVV.